This T cell receptor beta chain was recovered during a study of blood T cell repertoires in COVID-19. Looked up from germline, CDR1 is SGHDT and CDR2 is YYEEEE. V shed 2 bases, J shed 0 bases, and the junction held 6 bases outside the gene matches. This CDR3 comprises 16 residues. This clone was recorded many times. Original methodology: Nucleated cell number was recorded as an estimate derived from reference gene primer amplification. TCRdb's table, derived via immunoSEQ multiplex PCR, lists solely in-frame clones and lacks some. The V and J calls and the clone size are those of that table, but D and trimming were determined from the DNA. Of around 250,000 clones listed, about 86% are singletons.

This TCR derives from a man at least 80 years old with acute or convalescent COVID-19. The chain couples TRBV5-6 to TRBJ2-3; 7 bases are shared with TRBD2. Input material: peripheral blood. DNA of the CDR3: TGTGCCAGCAGCTTCGGTACGGGACTAAGCACAGATACGCAGTATTTT. As protein: CASSFGTGLSTDTQYF.